This entry features one TCR beta chain sequence. The V end was cut by 0 bases, the J end by 1 base, with 12 bases between. CDR3 size: 16 residues. Germline V gene data show CDR1 as MDHEN and CDR2 as SYDVKM. The data belong to a study of technical replicates of blood from several donors. The repertoire was sequenced with immunoSEQ multiplex PCR; TCRdb's copy has only in-frame clones and lacks some. Among 75,000 to 95,000 clones listed, just under 95% were seen once. This TCR came from a human donor in good health. The sample consisted of T cells isolated from PBMCs. The rearrangement uses TRBV28 and TRBJ1-1; tentatively, D is TRBD1 (6 bases). Written as DNA, the CDR3 is TGTGCCAGCAGTTTATGGGCGACAGGACCGAACACTGAAGCTTTCTTT. Its protein is CASSLWATGPNTEAFF.